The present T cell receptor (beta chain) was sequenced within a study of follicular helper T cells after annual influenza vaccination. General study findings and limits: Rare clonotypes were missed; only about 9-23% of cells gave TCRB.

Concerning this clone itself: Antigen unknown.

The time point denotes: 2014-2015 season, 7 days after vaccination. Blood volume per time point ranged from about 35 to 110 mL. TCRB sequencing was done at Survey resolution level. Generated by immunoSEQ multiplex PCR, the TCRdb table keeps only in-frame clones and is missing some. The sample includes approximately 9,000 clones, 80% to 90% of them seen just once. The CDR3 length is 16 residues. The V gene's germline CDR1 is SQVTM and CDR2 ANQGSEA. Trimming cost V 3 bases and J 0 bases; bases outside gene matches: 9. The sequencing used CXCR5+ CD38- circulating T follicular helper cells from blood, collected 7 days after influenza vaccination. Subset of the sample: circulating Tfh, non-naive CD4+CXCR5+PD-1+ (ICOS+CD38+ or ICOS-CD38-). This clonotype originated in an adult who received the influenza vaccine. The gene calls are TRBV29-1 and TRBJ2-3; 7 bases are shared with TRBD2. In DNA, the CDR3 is TGCAGCGTTGATAACGGGGGTAGCGGGAGCACAGATACGCAGTATTTT. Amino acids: CSVDNGGSGSTDTQYF.